A few counts support the clone carrying this TCR beta chain. The record originates from a study of T cells after yellow fever vaccination. Background on the study: It was SMART-Seq v4 Ultra Low Input that prepared the fractions with low cell numbers.

Germline lookup yields CDR1 LNHDA and CDR2 SQIVND (reference sequence). This CDR3 has 15 amino acids. Between the trimmed V and J ends, which lost 6 bases and 0 bases, there was a span of 12 bases. The study made its TCR cDNA through 5'RACE template switching. That step introduced a universal primer site along with UMIs. One entry per CDR3 protein, called by TCRdb with MiXCR from the 5' RACE reads. The sample shows under 150,000 distinct CDR3 sequences, 7% to 9% of them seen only once. The receptor was isolated from a man younger than 45 who received the YFV17D yellow fever vaccine. The input for sequencing was CD4+ T cells sorted from PBMCs, taken 5 days after the yellow fever booster vaccination. V gene TRBV19 combines with J gene TRBJ1-5, with D possibly TRBD1 on 6 matching bases. The CDR3 DNA is TGTGCCAGTAGGACAGGAGACCTTAGCAATCAGCCCCAGCATTTT. As protein: CASRTGDLSNQPQHF.